The clone carrying this T cell receptor beta chain has a handful of counts. The antigen remains undetermined. This sample was included in a study of cytomegalovirus exposure and HLA in healthy donors. Study-level results: Based on reports, TCR beta sequences accurately predicted HLA-A and HLA-B alleles for most subjects. One later analysis reportedly identified an Asian-associated ancestry cluster that showed fewer N-insertions than the roughly 600-donor mean.

The PCR contained 60 Vbeta and 13 Jbeta primers. The table came from immunoSEQ multiplex PCR; TCRdb's copy has only in-frame clones and leaves some out. The table has approximately 160,000 clones, roughly 82% seen once. The germline CDR1 and CDR2 sequences are MNHNY and SVGAGI (reference sequence). This CDR3 has 12 amino acids. V was trimmed by 3 bases and J by 6 bases, leaving 7 bases between them. Sequencing was done on a sample of PBMCs. The V and J genes are TRBV6-6 and TRBJ2-3; the D is unclear. The sequence came from a woman between 50 and 59 years old in good health and CMV-seropositive. The CDR3 protein is CASSYGEDTQYF. As DNA, the CDR3 is TGTGCCAGCAGTTATGGAGAGGATACGCAGTATTTT.